This T cell receptor beta chain comes out of a study of T cell repertoires in cytomegalovirus infection. Background on the study: CMV epitopes used comprised recently identified HLA-C-restricted ones and well-studied HLA-B-restricted ones. The study's findings and limits: Ex vivo, HLA-C-restricted CMV-specific TCR beta clonotypes prevailed over the rest of the response. Summed frequency of shared TCR beta families picked out CMV carriers who also had the relevant HLA.

TCRdb reprocessed the reads via MiXCR and lists one record per CDR3 protein. There are hundreds of thousands of distinct CDR3 sequences in the sample; around 30% occur only once, and roughly 20% lies in the top ten. This CDR3 has 12 residues. CDR1 is DFQATT and CDR2 is SNEGSKA in the germline V gene (reference sequence). Trimming removed 6 bases at V and 6 bases at J, with 14 bases between. As concerns this clonotype: Antigen unknown.

The genes are TRBV20-1 and TRBJ1-1, with D tentatively TRBD1 (5 bases). Sequences were derived from cultured PBMCs, sampled from culture after CMV antigen stimulation. The clonotype comes from a human donor in good health (CMV status not recorded). Some clones in this sample may be carry-over from other donors' samples. In DNA form, the CDR3 reads TGCAGTGCGCCAGAACGGGGGGCTGAAGCTTTCTTT. This codes for CSAPERGAEAFF.